A selection of T cell receptor beta chains follows, all from one sample in a study of cytomegalovirus exposure and HLA in healthy donors. Libraries were prepared by immunoSEQ multiplex PCR; TCRdb keeps only in-frame clonotypes and omits some of them. The table lists 110,000 to 150,000 clones, 70% to 80% of them singletons. The sample was PBMCs. These TCRs come from a woman aged 45 to 65 in good health and CMV-seropositive. Each CDR3 is given with its conserved first and last residue. Fields, in order: V gene, clone size, CDR3 length, D gene, J gene, CDR3 protein, CDR3 DNA. D genes are given only for firm matches. Only part of the rows carry a size: once, few, many, or a class if the clone is expanded.

v_call: TRBV2; clone_size: .; cdr3_length: 16; d_call: TRBD1; j_call: TRBJ1-4; cdr3_aa: CASSDGTDTTNEKLFF; cdr3_nt: TGTGCCAGCAGCGATGGGACAGACACAACTAATGAAAAACTGTTTTTT
v_call: TRBV7-2; clone_size: few; cdr3_length: 15; d_call: TRBD1; j_call: TRBJ2-5; cdr3_aa: CASSSSTGAWETQYF; cdr3_nt: TGTGCCAGCAGCTCTTCGACAGGGGCCTGGGAGACCCAGTACTTC
v_call: TRBV9; clone_size: once; cdr3_length: 18; d_call: .; j_call: TRBJ1-3; cdr3_aa: CASSGSGGRPSSGNTIYF; cdr3_nt: TGTGCCAGCAGCGGGTCAGGAGGGAGGCCTTCCTCTGGAAACACCATATATTTT
v_call: TRBV4-1; clone_size: .; cdr3_length: 15; d_call: .; j_call: TRBJ1-5; cdr3_aa: CASSQDLRPDQPQHF; cdr3_nt: TGCGCCAGCAGCCAAGATCTACGTCCGGATCAGCCCCAGCATTTT
v_call: TRBV6-5; clone_size: .; cdr3_length: 16; d_call: .; j_call: TRBJ1-4; cdr3_aa: CASSYEPQATNEKLFF; cdr3_nt: TGTGCCAGCAGTTACGAACCCCAGGCAACTAATGAAAAACTGTTTTTT
v_call: TRBV30; clone_size: .; cdr3_length: 12; d_call: .; j_call: TRBJ1-2; cdr3_aa: CAWTGGDYGYTF; cdr3_nt: TGTGCCTGGACTGGAGGGGACTATGGCTACACCTTC
v_call: TRBV7-6; clone_size: .; cdr3_length: 14; d_call: .; j_call: TRBJ2-3; cdr3_aa: CASSLEQGTDTQYF; cdr3_nt: TGTGCCAGCAGCTTAGAACAGGGCACAGATACGCAGTATTTT
v_call: TRBV5-1; clone_size: .; cdr3_length: 17; d_call: TRBD2; j_call: TRBJ2-3; cdr3_aa: CASSLGTSGVLTDTQYF; cdr3_nt: TGCGCCAGCAGCCTCGGGACTAGCGGGGTCCTCACAGATACGCAGTATTTT
v_call: TRBV11-2; clone_size: .; cdr3_length: 15; d_call: TRBD1; j_call: TRBJ1-2; cdr3_aa: CASSTHRGQIDGYTF; cdr3_nt: TGTGCCAGCAGCACCCACAGGGGGCAGATTGATGGCTACACCTTC
v_call: TRBV7-2; clone_size: .; cdr3_length: 15; d_call: TRBD1; j_call: TRBJ1-5; cdr3_aa: CASSRDRWGNQPQHF; cdr3_nt: TGTGCCAGCAGCCGGGACAGATGGGGCAATCAGCCCCAGCATTTT
v_call: TRBV9; clone_size: .; cdr3_length: 16; d_call: .; j_call: TRBJ2-5; cdr3_aa: CASSAEGGGTQETQYF; cdr3_nt: TGTGCCAGCAGCGCCGAAGGGGGGGGTACCCAAGAGACCCAGTACTTC
v_call: TRBV19; clone_size: .; cdr3_length: 13; d_call: .; j_call: TRBJ1-5; cdr3_aa: CASTGSGNQPQHF; cdr3_nt: TGTGCCAGTACAGGGTCTGGCAATCAGCCCCAGCATTTT
v_call: TRBV15; clone_size: .; cdr3_length: 14; d_call: .; j_call: TRBJ1-2; cdr3_aa: CATSTFGRGDGYTF; cdr3_nt: TGTGCCACCAGCACTTTCGGGCGGGGGGATGGCTACACCTTC
v_call: TRBV15; clone_size: .; cdr3_length: 15; d_call: .; j_call: TRBJ1-5; cdr3_aa: CATSRDPGGNQPQHF; cdr3_nt: TGTGCCACCAGCAGAGATCCCGGCGGGAATCAGCCCCAGCATTTT
v_call: TRBV7-9; clone_size: once; cdr3_length: 17; d_call: .; j_call: TRBJ2-7; cdr3_aa: CSSSLAFDRDFAYEQYF; cdr3_nt: TGTTCCAGCAGCCTAGCCTTCGACAGGGACTTTGCCTACGAGCAGTACTTC
v_call: TRBV19; clone_size: .; cdr3_length: 14; d_call: .; j_call: TRBJ1-6; cdr3_aa: CASSMQASDSPLHF; cdr3_nt: TGTGCCAGTAGTATGCAAGCCTCGGATTCACCCCTCCACTTT
v_call: TRBV19; clone_size: .; cdr3_length: 15; d_call: .; j_call: TRBJ1-1; cdr3_aa: CASTARGDDNTEAFF; cdr3_nt: TGTGCCAGTACCGCGCGGGGAGACGATAACACTGAAGCTTTCTTT
v_call: TRBV7-9; clone_size: .; cdr3_length: 16; d_call: TRBD2; j_call: TRBJ2-1; cdr3_aa: CASLTSGGLGVNEQFF; cdr3_nt: TGTGCCAGCCTGACTAGCGGGGGCCTCGGGGTAAATGAGCAGTTCTTC
v_call: TRBV12-5; clone_size: .; cdr3_length: 18; d_call: .; j_call: TRBJ1-5; cdr3_aa: CASGPWNPGQNSNQPQHF; cdr3_nt: TGTGCTAGTGGTCCGTGGAACCCAGGACAGAATAGCAATCAGCCCCAGCATTTT
v_call: TRBV5-1; clone_size: few; cdr3_length: 14; d_call: .; j_call: TRBJ1-4; cdr3_aa: CASRTGATNEKLFF; cdr3_nt: TGCGCCAGCAGAACAGGCGCAACTAATGAAAAACTGTTTTTT
v_call: TRBV27; clone_size: .; cdr3_length: 15; d_call: .; j_call: TRBJ2-7; cdr3_aa: CASSLSPLAPYEQYF; cdr3_nt: TGTGCCAGCAGTTTATCCCCACTAGCCCCCTACGAGCAGTACTTC
v_call: TRBV11-3; clone_size: .; cdr3_length: 14; d_call: .; j_call: TRBJ1-1; cdr3_aa: CASSRTIDGTEAFF; cdr3_nt: TGTGCCAGCAGCCGCACTATTGACGGCACTGAAGCTTTCTTT
v_call: TRBV5-8; clone_size: .; cdr3_length: 13; d_call: TRBD1; j_call: TRBJ1-4; cdr3_aa: CASSRGTGGNLFF; cdr3_nt: TGTGCCAGCAGCCGCGGGACAGGGGGGAATCTGTTTTTT